These T cell receptor beta chains were read from a single sample in a study of T-cell reconstitution after alpha-beta-depleted transplantation in children. MiXCR was run by TCRdb on the PCR reads, yielding one entry per CDR3 protein. The profile shows about 500,000 distinct CDR3 sequences, approximately 32% of them singletons. The sample was PBMCs from the stem cell graft donor, taken from the stem cell graft. The receptors were sampled from a human donor who donated a stem cell graft to a child with aplastic anemia. The CDR3 runs from the conserved cysteine through the conserved F or W. Each record gives: V gene, clone size, D gene, J gene, CDR3 DNA, CDR3 protein. D genes are given only for firm matches. Clone size appears in some rows only: once, few, many, or a class for an expanded clone.

v_call: TRBV9; clone_size: .; d_call: .; j_call: TRBJ2-1; cdr3_nt: TGTGCCAGCAGCGTAGAATCCAGCTCCTACAATGAGCAGTTCTTC; cdr3_aa: CASSVESSSYNEQFF
v_call: TRBV5-6; clone_size: .; d_call: .; j_call: TRBJ2-1; cdr3_nt: TGTGCCAGCAGCTTGGGGTGGGCAGGGAGTAATGAGCAGTTCTTC; cdr3_aa: CASSLGWAGSNEQFF
v_call: TRBV30; clone_size: few; d_call: .; j_call: TRBJ2-2; cdr3_nt: TGTGCCTGTCCGACCGTTACGAACACCGGGGAGCTGTTTTTT; cdr3_aa: CACPTVTNTGELFF
v_call: TRBV12-3/TRBV12-4; clone_size: .; d_call: .; j_call: TRBJ1-4; cdr3_nt: TGTGCCAGCAGTCGTAACAGGGACACCGTGTCCGAAAAACTGTTTTTT; cdr3_aa: CASSRNRDTVSEKLFF
v_call: TRBV5-5; clone_size: .; d_call: TRBD2; j_call: TRBJ2-3; cdr3_nt: TGTGCCAGCAGCTTGGGACTAGCGGGAGGATTGGATACGCAGTATTTT; cdr3_aa: CASSLGLAGGLDTQYF
v_call: TRBV7-2; clone_size: .; d_call: TRBD1; j_call: TRBJ2-7; cdr3_nt: TGTGCCAGCAGCACTAAGACAGGGGGCAAGGACGAGCAGTACTTC; cdr3_aa: CASSTKTGGKDEQYF
v_call: TRBV15; clone_size: few; d_call: .; j_call: TRBJ2-4; cdr3_nt: TGTGCCACCAGCAGAGGTTGGGACATTCAGTACTTC; cdr3_aa: CATSRGWDIQYF
v_call: TRBV2; clone_size: .; d_call: .; j_call: TRBJ2-1; cdr3_nt: TGTGCCACTCCAGGGGGGGACTCCTACAATGAGCAGTTCTTC; cdr3_aa: CATPGGDSYNEQFF
v_call: TRBV6-1; clone_size: few; d_call: .; j_call: TRBJ1-2; cdr3_nt: TGTGCCAGCAGTGATGCAGGGTCCTATGGCTACACCTTC; cdr3_aa: CASSDAGSYGYTF
v_call: TRBV9; clone_size: few; d_call: .; j_call: TRBJ2-1; cdr3_nt: TGTGCCAGCAGCCCCCTCGACGAGCCCCGGAACAATGAGCAGTTCTTC; cdr3_aa: CASSPLDEPRNNEQFF
v_call: TRBV20-1; clone_size: few; d_call: .; j_call: TRBJ1-1; cdr3_nt: TGCAGTGCCGGAGACTCGAACACTGAAGCTTTCTTT; cdr3_aa: CSAGDSNTEAFF
v_call: TRBV11-2; clone_size: .; d_call: TRBD2; j_call: TRBJ2-1; cdr3_nt: TGTGCCGGCAGCTTAGTGCCCCGGACTAGCGGGCCTAATGAGCAGTTCTTC; cdr3_aa: CAGSLVPRTSGPNEQFF
v_call: TRBV20-1; clone_size: .; d_call: .; j_call: TRBJ2-2; cdr3_nt: TGCAGTGCTAGAAGCGTCACCGGGGAGCTGTTTTTT; cdr3_aa: CSARSVTGELFF
v_call: TRBV10-3; clone_size: .; d_call: .; j_call: TRBJ2-1; cdr3_nt: TGTGCCATCAGTGAGTCTTACAATGAGCAGTTCTTC; cdr3_aa: CAISESYNEQFF
v_call: TRBV5-6; clone_size: .; d_call: TRBD1; j_call: TRBJ2-5; cdr3_nt: TGTGCCAGCAGCCCGGACAGGGGGCTACAAGAGACCCAGTACTTC; cdr3_aa: CASSPDRGLQETQYF
v_call: TRBV5-8; clone_size: .; d_call: TRBD1; j_call: TRBJ2-5; cdr3_nt: TGTGCCAGCATTCTGGGACAGGGGACACAAGAGACCCAGTACTTC; cdr3_aa: CASILGQGTQETQYF
v_call: TRBV6-2/TRBV6-3; clone_size: once; d_call: .; j_call: TRBJ2-1; cdr3_nt: TGTGCCAGCAGTTACTCGAGTTTGTCGGGCACGCAGTTCTTC; cdr3_aa: CASSYSSLSGTQFF
v_call: TRBV20-1; clone_size: .; d_call: TRBD2; j_call: TRBJ2-1; cdr3_nt: TGCAGTGCGATCACCCCCACTAGCGAGAGGCTCAATGAGCAGTTCTTC; cdr3_aa: CSAITPTSERLNEQFF
v_call: TRBV5-4; clone_size: .; d_call: .; j_call: TRBJ1-2; cdr3_nt: TGTGCCAGCAGCCAGGAAAGCGCCTATGGCTACACCTTC; cdr3_aa: CASSQESAYGYTF
v_call: TRBV7-8; clone_size: .; d_call: .; j_call: TRBJ2-5; cdr3_nt: TGTGCCAGCAGCTTAGGGGCTTTGGGCCAAGAGACCCAGTACTTC; cdr3_aa: CASSLGALGQETQYF
v_call: TRBV6-1; clone_size: few; d_call: TRBD1; j_call: TRBJ1-6; cdr3_nt: TGTGCCAGCAGCCAAAGACAGGGTGTAACCCCCCTCCACTTT; cdr3_aa: CASSQRQGVTPLHF
v_call: TRBV29-1; clone_size: .; d_call: .; j_call: TRBJ2-3; cdr3_nt: TGCAGCGTTTCTAGGTGGACAGATACGCAGTATTTT; cdr3_aa: CSVSRWTDTQYF
v_call: TRBV19; clone_size: .; d_call: .; j_call: TRBJ1-4; cdr3_nt: TGTGCCAGTAGTATTCGGGGAGGCCCCCTGTTTTTT; cdr3_aa: CASSIRGGPLFF
v_call: TRBV6-1; clone_size: .; d_call: .; j_call: TRBJ2-3; cdr3_nt: TGTGCCAGCAGTGAAGGTCTAGAAACAGATACGCAGTATTTT; cdr3_aa: CASSEGLETDTQYF
v_call: TRBV12-3/TRBV12-4; clone_size: .; d_call: TRBD1; j_call: TRBJ2-5; cdr3_nt: TGTGCCAGCAGTCTAATACTGACAGGGCCCCAAGAGACCCAGTACTTC; cdr3_aa: CASSLILTGPQETQYF
v_call: TRBV10-2; clone_size: .; d_call: TRBD1; j_call: TRBJ1-2; cdr3_nt: TGCGCCAGCCTCGGACAGGGTTCGACATATGGCTACACCTTC; cdr3_aa: CASLGQGSTYGYTF
v_call: TRBV29-1; clone_size: few; d_call: .; j_call: TRBJ2-1; cdr3_nt: TGCAGCGTTGAATGGGGGAGAAGGGTAAATGAGCAGTTCTTC; cdr3_aa: CSVEWGRRVNEQFF
v_call: TRBV6-1; clone_size: .; d_call: .; j_call: TRBJ1-1; cdr3_nt: TGTTTCACCATGAACACTGAAGCTTTCTTT; cdr3_aa: CFTMNTEAFF
v_call: TRBV9; clone_size: few; d_call: .; j_call: TRBJ2-3; cdr3_nt: TGTGCCAGCAGCGTAGGAAAAGGGGGGTCAGCTACAGATACGCAGTATTTT; cdr3_aa: CASSVGKGGSATDTQYF
v_call: TRBV4-3; clone_size: .; d_call: .; j_call: TRBJ2-1; cdr3_nt: TGCGCCAGCAGCCCGACCGGGACCCACGGGCGCAATGAGCAGTTCTTC; cdr3_aa: CASSPTGTHGRNEQFF
v_call: TRBV7-2; clone_size: few; d_call: TRBD2; j_call: TRBJ2-1; cdr3_nt: TGTGCCAGCAGCAGGGGTAGCGGGGGACACAATGAGCAGTTCTTC; cdr3_aa: CASSRGSGGHNEQFF